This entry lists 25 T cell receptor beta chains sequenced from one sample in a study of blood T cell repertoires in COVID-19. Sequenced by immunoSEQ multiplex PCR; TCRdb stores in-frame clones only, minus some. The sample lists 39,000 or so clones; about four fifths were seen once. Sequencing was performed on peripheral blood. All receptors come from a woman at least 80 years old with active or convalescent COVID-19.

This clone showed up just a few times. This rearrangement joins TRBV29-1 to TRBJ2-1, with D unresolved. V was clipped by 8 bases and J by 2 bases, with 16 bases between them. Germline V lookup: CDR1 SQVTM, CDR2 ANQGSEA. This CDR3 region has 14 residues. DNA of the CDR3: TGCAGCTGCCGTGGCAGCGCGACCTACAATGAGCAGTTCTTC. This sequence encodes CSCRGSATYNEQFF.

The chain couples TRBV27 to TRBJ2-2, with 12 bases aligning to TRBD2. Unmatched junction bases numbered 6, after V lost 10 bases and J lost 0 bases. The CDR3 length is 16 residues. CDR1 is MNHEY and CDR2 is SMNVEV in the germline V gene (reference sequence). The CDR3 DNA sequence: TGTGCCACCCGCGGACTAGCGGGACCGAACACCGGGGAGCTGTTTTTT. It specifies CATRGLAGPNTGELFF.

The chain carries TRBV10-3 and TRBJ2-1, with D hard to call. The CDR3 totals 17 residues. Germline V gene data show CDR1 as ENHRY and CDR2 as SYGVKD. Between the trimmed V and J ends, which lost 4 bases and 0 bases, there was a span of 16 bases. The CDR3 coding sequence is TGTGCCATCAGTGTCAGCGCAATACCGAGCTCCTACAATGAGCAGTTCTTC. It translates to CAISVSAIPSSYNEQFF.

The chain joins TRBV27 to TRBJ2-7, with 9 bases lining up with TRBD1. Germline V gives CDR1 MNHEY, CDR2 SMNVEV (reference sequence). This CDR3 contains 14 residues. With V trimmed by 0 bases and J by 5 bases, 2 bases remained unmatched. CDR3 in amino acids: CASSLSGTGNEQYF. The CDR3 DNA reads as TGTGCCAGCAGTTTATCCGGGACAGGGAACGAGCAGTACTTC.

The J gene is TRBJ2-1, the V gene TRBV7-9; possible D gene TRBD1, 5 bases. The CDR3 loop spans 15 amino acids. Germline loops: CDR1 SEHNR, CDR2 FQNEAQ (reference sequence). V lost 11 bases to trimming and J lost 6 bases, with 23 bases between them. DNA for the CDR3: TGTGCCGGGGCAAGGGCAGCGACGATGACCAATGAGCAGTTCTTC. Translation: CAGARAATMTNEQFF.

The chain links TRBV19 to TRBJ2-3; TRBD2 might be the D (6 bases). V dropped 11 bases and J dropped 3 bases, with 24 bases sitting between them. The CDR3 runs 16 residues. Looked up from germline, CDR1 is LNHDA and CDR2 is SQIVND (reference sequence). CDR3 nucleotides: TGTGCCTCCCGGGACTCCCGATATCCTCGTACAGATACGCAGTATTTT. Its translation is CASRDSRYPRTDTQYF.

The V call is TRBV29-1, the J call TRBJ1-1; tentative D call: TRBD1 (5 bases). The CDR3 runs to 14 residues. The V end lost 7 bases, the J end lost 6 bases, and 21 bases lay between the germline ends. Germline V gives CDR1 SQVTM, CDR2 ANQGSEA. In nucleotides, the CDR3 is TGCAGCGCGGGACTTCGAAAGCGGAGCCCTGAAGCTTTCTTT. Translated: CSAGLRKRSPEAFF.

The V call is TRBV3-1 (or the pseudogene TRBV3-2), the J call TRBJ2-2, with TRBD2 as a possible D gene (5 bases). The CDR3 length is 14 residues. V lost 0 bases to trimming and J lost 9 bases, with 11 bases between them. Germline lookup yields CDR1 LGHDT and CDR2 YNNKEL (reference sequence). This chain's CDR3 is CASSQDLGARELFF. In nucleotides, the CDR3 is TGTGCCAGCAGCCAAGACCTGGGAGCAAGGGAGCTGTTTTTT.

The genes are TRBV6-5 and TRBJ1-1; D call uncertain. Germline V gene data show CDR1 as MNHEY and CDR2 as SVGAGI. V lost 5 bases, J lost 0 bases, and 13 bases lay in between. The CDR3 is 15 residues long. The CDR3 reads CASSPPRTVNTEAFF. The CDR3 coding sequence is TGTGCCAGCAGTCCGCCCCGGACTGTGAACACTGAAGCTTTCTTT.

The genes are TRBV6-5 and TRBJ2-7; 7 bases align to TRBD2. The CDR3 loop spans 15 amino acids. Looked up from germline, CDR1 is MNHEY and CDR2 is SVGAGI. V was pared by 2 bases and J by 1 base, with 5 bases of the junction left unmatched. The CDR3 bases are TGTGCCAGCAGTTACAGGGCTAGCGGTTCCTACGAGCAGTACTTC. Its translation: CASSYRASGSYEQYF.

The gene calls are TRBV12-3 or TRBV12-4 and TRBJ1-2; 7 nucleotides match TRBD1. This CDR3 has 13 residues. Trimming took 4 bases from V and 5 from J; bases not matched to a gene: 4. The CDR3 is CASSYDREYGYTF. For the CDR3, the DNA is TGTGCCAGCAGTTATGACAGGGAGTATGGCTACACCTTC.

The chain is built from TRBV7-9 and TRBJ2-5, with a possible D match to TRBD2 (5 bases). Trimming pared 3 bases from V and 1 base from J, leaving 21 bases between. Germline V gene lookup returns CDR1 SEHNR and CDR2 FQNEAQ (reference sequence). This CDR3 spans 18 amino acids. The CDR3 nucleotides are TGTGCCAGCAGCTTTTTCGGCCCAGGAGGCGTTGTCCAAGAGACCCAGTACTTC. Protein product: CASSFFGPGGVVQETQYF.

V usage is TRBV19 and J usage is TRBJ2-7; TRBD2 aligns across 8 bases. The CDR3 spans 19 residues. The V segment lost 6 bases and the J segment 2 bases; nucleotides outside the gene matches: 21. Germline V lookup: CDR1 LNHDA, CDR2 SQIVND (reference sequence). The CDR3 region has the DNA TGTGCCAGTAGCCGCTCGGTCTGGGAATTAGCGGGAAGTCCCTACGAGCAGTACTTC. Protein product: CASSRSVWELAGSPYEQYF.

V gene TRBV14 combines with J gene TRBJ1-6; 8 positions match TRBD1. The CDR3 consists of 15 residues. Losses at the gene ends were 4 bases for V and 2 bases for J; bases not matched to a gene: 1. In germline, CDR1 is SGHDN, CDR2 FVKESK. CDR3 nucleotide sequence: TGTGCCAGCAGCCCGGACAGGGCCTATAATTCACCCCTCCACTTT. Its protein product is CASSPDRAYNSPLHF.

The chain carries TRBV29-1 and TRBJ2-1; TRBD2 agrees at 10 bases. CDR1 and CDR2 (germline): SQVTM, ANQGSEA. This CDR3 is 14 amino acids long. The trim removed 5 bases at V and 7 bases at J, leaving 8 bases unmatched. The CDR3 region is CSVNDLAGVNEQFF. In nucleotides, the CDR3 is TGCAGCGTTAACGATCTAGCGGGAGTTAATGAGCAGTTCTTC.

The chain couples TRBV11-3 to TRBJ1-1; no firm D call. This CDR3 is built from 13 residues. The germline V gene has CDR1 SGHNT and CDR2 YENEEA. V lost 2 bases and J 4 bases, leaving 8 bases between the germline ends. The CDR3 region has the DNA TGTGCCAGCAGCTTAATGCCGAGCACTGAAGCTTTCTTT. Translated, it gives CASSLMPSTEAFF.

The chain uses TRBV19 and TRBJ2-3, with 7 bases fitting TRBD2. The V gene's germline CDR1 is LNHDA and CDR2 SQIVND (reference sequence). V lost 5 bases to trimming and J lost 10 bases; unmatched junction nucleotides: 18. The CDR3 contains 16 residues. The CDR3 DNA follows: TGTGCCAGTAGTGCGGCCGGCGGGAGATCGACAATTCCGCAGTATTTT. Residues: CASSAAGGRSTIPQYF.

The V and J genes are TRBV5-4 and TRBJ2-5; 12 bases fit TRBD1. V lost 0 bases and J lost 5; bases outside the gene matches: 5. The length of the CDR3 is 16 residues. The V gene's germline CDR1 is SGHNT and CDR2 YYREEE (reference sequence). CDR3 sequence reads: CASSLGGTGGRETQYF. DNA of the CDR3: TGTGCCAGCAGCTTGGGAGGGACAGGGGGCCGGGAGACCCAGTACTTC.

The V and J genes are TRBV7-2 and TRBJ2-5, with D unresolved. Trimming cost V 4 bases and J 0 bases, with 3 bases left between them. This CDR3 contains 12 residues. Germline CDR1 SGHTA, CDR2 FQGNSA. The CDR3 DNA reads TGTGCCAGCAGCTCCGACCAAGAGACCCAGTACTTC. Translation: CASSSDQETQYF.

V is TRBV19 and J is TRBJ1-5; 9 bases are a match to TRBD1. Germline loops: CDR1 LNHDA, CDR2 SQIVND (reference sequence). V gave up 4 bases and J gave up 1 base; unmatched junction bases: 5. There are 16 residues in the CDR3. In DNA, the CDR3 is TGTGCCAGTAGTAATACCGGGACAGGGAGCAATCAGCCCCAGCATTTT. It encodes CASSNTGTGSNQPQHF.

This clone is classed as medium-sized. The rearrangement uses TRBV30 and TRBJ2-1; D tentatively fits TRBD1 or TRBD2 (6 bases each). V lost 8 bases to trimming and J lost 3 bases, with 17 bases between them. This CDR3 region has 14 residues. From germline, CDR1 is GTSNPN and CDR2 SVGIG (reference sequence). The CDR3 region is CAGDLRTVYNEQFF. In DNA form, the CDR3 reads TGTGCCGGGGACTTGAGGACAGTCTACAATGAGCAGTTCTTC.

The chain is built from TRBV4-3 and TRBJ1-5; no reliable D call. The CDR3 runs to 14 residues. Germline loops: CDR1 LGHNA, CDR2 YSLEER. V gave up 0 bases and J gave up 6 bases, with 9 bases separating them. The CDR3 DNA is TGCGCCAGCAGCCAAGATCGGGGTGGTCAGCCCCAGCATTTT. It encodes CASSQDRGGQPQHF.

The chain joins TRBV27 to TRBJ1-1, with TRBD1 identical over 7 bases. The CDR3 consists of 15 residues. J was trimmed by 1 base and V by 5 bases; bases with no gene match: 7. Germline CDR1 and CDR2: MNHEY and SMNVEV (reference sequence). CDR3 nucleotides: TGTGCCAGCAGTCGCAACAGGGGCTGGAACACTGAAGCTTTCTTT. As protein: CASSRNRGWNTEAFF.

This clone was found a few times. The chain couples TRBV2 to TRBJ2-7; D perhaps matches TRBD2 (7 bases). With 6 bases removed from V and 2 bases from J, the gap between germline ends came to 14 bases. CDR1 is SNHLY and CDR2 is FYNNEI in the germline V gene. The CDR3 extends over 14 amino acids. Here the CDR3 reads CASRGGLSAYEQYF. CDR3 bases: TGTGCCAGCAGGGGGGGGCTCTCCGCCTACGAGCAGTACTTC.

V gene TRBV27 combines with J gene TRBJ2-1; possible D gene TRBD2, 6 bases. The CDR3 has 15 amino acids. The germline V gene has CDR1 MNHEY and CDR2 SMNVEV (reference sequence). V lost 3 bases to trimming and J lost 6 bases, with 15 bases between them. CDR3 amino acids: CASSFEAGTFNEQFF. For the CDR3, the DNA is TGTGCCAGCAGTTTTGAGGCGGGGACCTTCAATGAGCAGTTCTTC.